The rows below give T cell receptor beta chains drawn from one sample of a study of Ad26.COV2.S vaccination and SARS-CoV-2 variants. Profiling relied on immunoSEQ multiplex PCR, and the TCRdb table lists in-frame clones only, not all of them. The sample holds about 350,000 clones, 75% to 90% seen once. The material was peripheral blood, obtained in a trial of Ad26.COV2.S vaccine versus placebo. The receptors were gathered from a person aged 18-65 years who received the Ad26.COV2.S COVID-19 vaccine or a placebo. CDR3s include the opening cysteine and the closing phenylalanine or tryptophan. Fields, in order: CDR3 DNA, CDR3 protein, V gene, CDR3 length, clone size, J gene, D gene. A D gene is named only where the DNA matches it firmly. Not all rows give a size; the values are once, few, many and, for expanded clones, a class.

TGTGCCAGCAGTTTAGGTGGAACCGGGGAGCTGTTTTTT CASSLGGTGELFF TRBV12-3/TRBV12-4 13 once TRBJ2-2 .
TGTGCCAGCAGTTTGGCGGGGGCTGCGAGCTCCTACGAGCAGTACTTC CASSLAGAASSYEQYF TRBV27 16 . TRBJ2-7 .
TGTGCCAGTAGTATAGGTGGCCCAGTTAGCAATCAGCCCCAGCATTTT CASSIGGPVSNQPQHF TRBV19 16 . TRBJ1-5 .
TGTGCCACCGGGGGGGCCGCGACGACTAATGAAAAACTGTTTTTT CATGGAATTNEKLFF TRBV28 15 once TRBJ1-4 .
TGTGCCAGCAGCTTGGCCAGAGGTCAGCCCCAGCATTTT CASSLARGQPQHF TRBV5-8 13 . TRBJ1-5 .
TGTGCCAGCAGCATTTACCCTGTCGAGCAGTACTTC CASSIYPVEQYF TRBV7-8 12 . TRBJ2-7 .
TGTGCCAGCAGTGATCCGCTTAGCAATCAGCCCCAGCATTTT CASSDPLSNQPQHF TRBV25-1 14 . TRBJ1-5 .
TGTGCCAGCAGTTACCGTAGCGTTCTCGTTATCGCAGATACGCAGTATTTT CASSYRSVLVIADTQYF TRBV6-2/TRBV6-3 17 many TRBJ2-3 .
TGCGCCAGCAGCCAAGCTGTAGGGGGTGGCTATGGCTACACCTTC CASSQAVGGGYGYTF TRBV4-3 15 . TRBJ1-2 .
TGCGCCAGCAGCCAGCTACACGGTAGCAATCAGCCCCAGCATTTT CASSQLHGSNQPQHF TRBV4-1 15 once TRBJ1-5 .
TGTGCCAGCAGTGATGGGCCGGCGACCGGGGAGCTGTTTTTT CASSDGPATGELFF TRBV2 14 . TRBJ2-2 .
TGCGCCAGCAGCGGCCGACAGGTGGGAACCGGGGAGCTGTTTTTT CASSGRQVGTGELFF TRBV5-1 15 . TRBJ2-2 .
TGTGCCAGCAGCCAAGATCGTGCGGGAGGAGTTTCCGGGGAGCTGTTTTTT CASSQDRAGGVSGELFF TRBV3-1/TRBV3-2 17 . TRBJ2-2 TRBD2
TGTGCCAGCAGCCAAGTCGGCGGAATCTATGGCTACACCTTC CASSQVGGIYGYTF TRBV14 14 once TRBJ1-2 .